This TCR beta chain was profiled in a study of CD8 T cells in ankylosing spondylitis (dated 2017 in TCRdb). Regarding the complete study: The study profiled T cell receptor beta repertoires in healthy donors and ankylosing spondylitis patients to find disease-linked TCR variants. The full study cohort was made up of over 20 ankylosing spondylitis patients and roughly 100 healthy donors. Samples of peripheral blood were taken, and for ankylosing spondylitis patients, synovial fluid was collected as well.

Study-level results and caveats: In peripheral blood, the disease-linked clones were found at relatively low frequencies and had a CD8+ phenotype. Blood from ankylosing spondylitis patients appeared to be characterized by a TCR beta motif composed of roughly eight highly homologous amino acid variants. According to the report, matched synovial fluid samples from ankylosing spondylitis patients were significantly enriched for the disease-linked clones. Some motif variants were previously reported in synovial fluid and blood of reactive arthritis patients, suggesting common disease-initiation mechanisms.

The instrument given in TCRdb is Illumina HiSeq 2500. TCR beta libraries were prepared by quantitative 5'-RACE with molecular barcodes. From the authors' description of their analysis: To identify disease-linked TCR variants, a new computational method was used, one built on a probabilistic model of VDJ rearrangement. TCRdb trimmed the raw reads at Q25, called clones with MiXCR and kept productive beta chains. Rows are unified per CDR3 protein, each entry keeping the most common DNA and genes. Here the V and J calls rest on TCRdb's processing, not on the authors' analysis. A total of 650,000 to 800,000 distinct CDR3 sequences appear in this sample, roughly 19% of them only once. In total, the top ten clones hold under 20% of the sample. The CDR3 goes from the cysteine to the phenylalanine over 14 residues. The DNA shown is the 42-base CDR3, in frame from base 1. According to the germline V gene (reference sequence), CDR1 reads LNHDA and CDR2 reads SQIVND. V gives up 3 bases and J gives up 2 bases, and the segment between their germline ends measures 11 bases.

This clonotype was counted between two and nine times. What antigen it recognizes has not been identified. Within one base of it there is no much larger clone, and no base qualities were kept. The chain couples TRBV19 to TRBJ2-7; no D gene can be assigned with confidence. This sequence originates from a male donor with ankylosing spondylitis. Input material: blood, either unsorted or a sorted T cell fraction (not recorded which). The CDR3 here reads CASSIGGGTYEQYF. The DNA sequence reads TGTGCCAGTAGTATCGGCGGCGGAACCTACGAGCAGTACTTC.